The 30 T cell receptor beta chains in this list originate from one sample, sequenced in a study of lymphopenia after photon versus proton radiotherapy. The assay was immunoSEQ multiplex PCR, and TCRdb's table has in-frame clones only and misses some. This table holds 50,000 to 60,000 clones, 80% to 95% found once. The sample was peripheral blood, taken from a patient treated with photon-based radiotherapy. All receptors come from a woman aged 40 to 49 with cholangiocarcinoma.

V usage is TRBV30 and J usage is TRBJ2-3; no clear D. In germline, CDR1 is GTSNPN, CDR2 SVGIG (reference sequence). This CDR3 has 12 residues. Deletions cut 0 bases from V and 5 bases from J, with 6 bases between. In DNA, the CDR3 is TGTGCCTGGAGTGTAGGGCGAGATACGCAGTATTTT. Its protein product is CAWSVGRDTQYF.

The chain combines TRBV7-9 with TRBJ2-7, with a weak D call TRBD1 (6 bases). V shed 5 bases and J shed 2 bases, with 19 bases lying between them. Per the germline V gene, CDR1 is SEHNR and CDR2 is FQNEAQ (reference sequence). This CDR3 comprises 16 residues. The CDR3 loop is CASSGFRQVSAYEQYF. DNA for the CDR3: TGTGCCAGCAGCGGGTTCCGACAGGTTTCGGCCTACGAGCAGTACTTC.

The gene calls are TRBV7-9 and TRBJ2-2, with 8 bases aligning to TRBD1. The CDR3 runs to 16 residues. V was clipped by 5 bases and J by 0 bases; unmatched bases: 5. In germline, CDR1 is SEHNR, CDR2 FQNEAQ (reference sequence). The CDR3 is CASSPGTGANTGELFF. The DNA for the CDR3 is TGTGCCAGCAGCCCGGGGACAGGAGCGAACACCGGGGAGCTGTTTTTT.

The J gene is TRBJ2-3, the V gene TRBV20-1; no clear D. The CDR3 consists of 11 residues. Germline loops: CDR1 DFQATT, CDR2 SNEGSKA (reference sequence). Trimming pared 7 bases from V and 1 base from J, leaving 6 bases between. CDR3 nucleotide sequence: TGCAGTGTTTTTGGCACAGATACGCAGTATTTT. Its translation is CSVFGTDTQYF.

Concerning this clone: Other DNA variants within this sample encode the same CDR3. The chain joins TRBV5-1 to TRBJ1-1; D is perhaps TRBD1 (6 bases). Germline V gene data show CDR1 as SGHRS and CDR2 as YFSETQ. Trimming cost V 2 bases and J 1 base, with 9 bases left between them. This CDR3 has 14 amino acids. CDR3 sequence (DNA): TGCGCCAGCAGCTTAGGGGGTCCGAACACTGAAGCTTTCTTT. Translated, it gives CASSLGGPNTEAFF. The entire variable domain, with the rest obtained from reference TRBV5-1 and TRBJ1-1, is as follows: KAGVTQTPRYLIKTRGQQVTLSCSPISGHRSVSWYQQTPGQGLQFLFEYFSETQRNKGNFPGRFSGRQFSNSRSEMNVSTLELGDSALYLCASSLGGPNTEAFFGQGTRLTVV.

The sample holds one count of this clone. This chain connects TRBV28 to TRBJ1-6; 8 nucleotides match TRBD1. The V segment lost 2 bases and the J segment 0 bases; nucleotides outside the gene matches: 12. The CDR3 length is 20 residues. CDR1 and CDR2 from the germline V gene are MDHEN and SYDVKM. CDR3 protein: CASSLDRGSPISSYNSPLHF. DNA of the CDR3: TGTGCCAGCAGTTTAGACAGGGGCTCTCCTATAAGCTCCTATAATTCACCCCTCCACTTT. Filled out from reference TRBV28 and TRBJ1-6, the complete variable domain reads DVKVTQSSRYLVKRTGEKVFLECVQDMDHENMFWYRQDPGLGLRLIYFSYDVKMKEKGDIPEGYSVSREKKERFSLILESASTNQTSMYLCASSLDRGSPISSYNSPLHFGNGTRLTVT.

The chain is built from TRBV2 and TRBJ2-5; 7 positions agree with TRBD1. The CDR3 is made up of 12 amino acids. Per germline, CDR1 SNHLY and CDR2 FYNNEI. The ends lost 8 bases at V and 1 base at J; junction bases unmatched: 1. For the CDR3, the DNA is TGTGCCAGCGGGGACAGCCAAGAGACCCAGTACTTC. Its translation: CASGDSQETQYF.

The CDR3 DNA reads as TGTGCCAGCAGTTTCACAGGGAACCAGCCCCAGCATTTT. It codes for CASSFTGNQPQHF. V and J are TRBV27 and TRBJ1-5; maybe TRBD1 (6 bases). The germline gives CDR1 MNHEY, CDR2 SMNVEV (reference sequence). V was cut by 3 bases and J by 7 bases, with 10 bases left in between. CDR3 length: 13 residues.

This rearrangement joins TRBV25-1 to TRBJ1-2; a possible D gene is TRBD1 (5 bases). The germline V gene encodes CDR1 MGHDK and CDR2 SYGVNS. The CDR3 extends over 12 amino acids. Trimming took 4 bases from V and 8 from J, leaving 11 bases between them. The CDR3 bases are TGTGCCAGCAGTGGGCAGGGTGAAGGCTACACCTTC. Translated, it gives CASSGQGEGYTF.

This sequence joins TRBV15 and TRBJ2-1; perhaps D is TRBD1 or TRBD2 (6 bases each). Germline CDR1 and CDR2: LNHNV and YYDKDF (reference sequence). The V and J ends lost 0 bases and 5 bases respectively, with 11 bases between them. This CDR3 region has 15 residues. CDR3: CATSREGGGNNEQFF. CDR3 sequence (DNA): TGTGCCACCAGCAGAGAAGGGGGAGGTAACAATGAGCAGTTCTTC.

The V gene is TRBV6-1, the J gene TRBJ2-6; possibly TRBD1 for D (6 bases). Germline V CDR1 and CDR2: MNHNS, SASEGT. The CDR3 has 18 residues. The germline V and J ends were trimmed by 4 bases and 0 bases, with 16 bases remaining between them. The CDR3 DNA sequence: TGTGCCAGCAGTGCCCATCCGACAGGCAGCTCTGGGGCCAACGTCCTGACTTTC. This translates into CASSAHPTGSSGANVLTF.

The J gene is TRBJ1-5, the V gene TRBV28; D is unresolved. Per the germline V gene, CDR1 is MDHEN and CDR2 is SYDVKM. This CDR3 region has 13 residues. Trimming shortened V by 6 bases and J by 6 bases, and 12 bases separated the two germline ends. The CDR3 DNA follows: TGTGCCAGCAGACCCGGGAGGCCTCAGCCCCAGCATTTT. Its protein product is CASRPGRPQPQHF.

The J gene is TRBJ2-7, the V gene TRBV28; no clear D gene. This CDR3 is 11 amino acids long. Trimming took off 8 bases at V and 3 bases at J, with 8 bases between the two ends. The germline V gene encodes CDR1 MDHEN and CDR2 SYDVKM. CDR3: CASSGNYEQYF. DNA for the CDR3: TGTGCCAGCTCCGGAAACTACGAGCAGTACTTC.

V is TRBV2 and J is TRBJ1-5; no reliable D call. This CDR3 has 13 amino acids. Per germline, CDR1 SNHLY and CDR2 FYNNEI. Trimming stripped 2 bases from V and 6 bases from J, with 8 bases between. The CDR3 DNA reads TGTGCCAGCAGTGAAAGGTTGGGTCAGCCCCAGCATTTT. Amino acid sequence: CASSERLGQPQHF.

The chain employs TRBV5-1 and TRBJ2-1; 8 nucleotides agree with TRBD1. Germline V gene lookup returns CDR1 SGHRS and CDR2 YFSETQ. V shed 1 base and J 5 bases; nucleotides not matched to a gene: 5. This CDR3 comprises 15 residues. The CDR3 DNA follows: TGCGCCAGCAGCTTGTTCCCAGGGGGCCACAATGAGCAGTTCTTC. This sequence encodes CASSLFPGGHNEQFF.

The rearrangement joins TRBV19 to TRBJ1-2; D call uncertain. Trimming shortened V by 9 bases and J by 8 bases, and 13 bases separated the two germline ends. This CDR3 comprises 11 residues. The germline gives CDR1 LNHDA, CDR2 SQIVND (reference sequence). The CDR3 coding sequence is TGTGCCAGAAGACCCGGCAAAGGCTACACCTTC. It codes for CARRPGKGYTF.

The chain combines TRBV19 with TRBJ1-5; D may be TRBD1 (5 bases). Trimming took off 5 bases at V and 0 bases at J, with 8 bases between the two ends. Germline V CDR1 and CDR2: LNHDA, SQIVND (reference sequence). CDR3 length equals 14 residues. The CDR3 here is CASSRQYSNQPQHF. DNA of the CDR3: TGTGCCAGTAGTCGACAGTATAGCAATCAGCCCCAGCATTTT.

This clone was detected only a few times. The CDR3 reads CASSQDLWNEQFF. The CDR3 DNA sequence: TGTGCCAGCAGCCAAGATCTGTGGAATGAGCAGTTCTTC. The V call is TRBV4-2, the J call TRBJ2-1; D remains ambiguous. Looked up from germline, CDR1 is LGHNA and CDR2 is YNFKEQ. This CDR3 spans 13 amino acids. The V and J ends lost 0 bases and 7 bases respectively, with 7 bases between them.

The rearrangement uses TRBV29-1 and TRBJ2-1; tentative D call: TRBD2 (6 bases). The CDR3 loop spans 16 amino acids. Germline lookup yields CDR1 SQVTM and CDR2 ANQGSEA. With 6 bases removed from V and 7 bases from J, the gap between germline ends came to 25 bases. CDR3 bases: TGCAGCGTCCGAGACGGGTTTTTGGGACTGCTTAATGAGCAGTTCTTC. It encodes CSVRDGFLGLLNEQFF.

The rearrangement uses TRBV5-4 and TRBJ1-2; 10 bases are shared with TRBD1. The CDR3 sequence is 19 residues long. CDR1 and CDR2 (germline): SGHNT, YYREEE (reference sequence). J lost 3 bases, V lost 3 bases, and 17 bases had no gene match. DNA of the CDR3: TGTGCCAGCAGCTCCCCTAGAGGGACAGGGGCTAGCATATACTATGGCTACACCTTC. Amino acid sequence: CASSSPRGTGASIYYGYTF.

In this sample, this clone turned up a few times. This chain connects TRBV27 to TRBJ1-5; D remains unclear. Trimming shortened V by 2 bases and J by 0 bases, and 8 bases separated the two germline ends. The CDR3 spans 15 residues. Per germline, CDR1 MNHEY and CDR2 SMNVEV (reference sequence). DNA for the CDR3: TGTGCCAGCAGTTTAGGAGGGATTAGCAATCAGCCCCAGCATTTT. This translates into CASSLGGISNQPQHF.

This CDR3 reads CASSGQGAGETQYF. The DNA for the CDR3 is TGTGCCAGCAGCGGACAGGGGGCTGGTGAGACCCAGTACTTC. This chain joins TRBV11-3 and TRBJ2-5; TRBD1 agrees at 11 bases. The V and J ends lost 5 bases and 5 bases, in that order; junction bases with no gene match: 4. This CDR3 spans 14 amino acids. Germline lookup yields CDR1 SGHNT and CDR2 YENEEA.

The chain uses TRBV29-1 and TRBJ2-7; 8 bases map to TRBD1. The germline V gene encodes CDR1 SQVTM and CDR2 ANQGSEA. V was clipped by 7 bases and J by 0 bases; unmatched bases: 5. CDR3 length: 13 amino acids. The CDR3 nucleotides are TGCAGCGCCGCGGACAGGGACTCCTACGAGCAGTACTTC. Translating gives CSAADRDSYEQYF.

The chain carries TRBV19 and TRBJ2-7; D is uncertain. The V end lost 0 bases, the J end lost 3 bases, and 6 bases lay between the germline ends. The germline V gene has CDR1 LNHDA and CDR2 SQIVND (reference sequence). This CDR3 spans 13 amino acids. CDR3 nucleotide sequence: TGTGCCAGTAGTATAGACAAGAGCTACGAGCAGTACTTC. It codes for CASSIDKSYEQYF.

V usage is TRBV7-9 and J usage is TRBJ2-1, with a tentative D call TRBD1 (7 bases). Looked up from germline, CDR1 is SEHNR and CDR2 is FQNEAQ (reference sequence). V shed 5 bases and J shed 8 bases, with 22 bases lying between them. This CDR3 is 16 amino acids long. The CDR3 is CASSRALLFRGDEQFF. CDR3 in DNA: TGTGCCAGCAGCAGAGCGCTTCTTTTCAGGGGGGATGAGCAGTTCTTC.

V usage is TRBV29-1 and J usage is TRBJ1-1; D is undetermined. This CDR3 contains 10 residues. In germline, CDR1 is SQVTM, CDR2 ANQGSEA. Trimming took off 5 bases at V and 7 bases at J, with 8 bases between the two ends. The CDR3 protein is CSVYSGEAFF. The CDR3 nucleotides read TGCAGCGTTTACAGTGGTGAAGCTTTCTTT.

The rearrangement uses TRBV19 and TRBJ1-5; D not resolved. The CDR3 loop spans 16 amino acids. Germline loops: CDR1 LNHDA, CDR2 SQIVND (reference sequence). Between the trimmed V and J ends, which lost 5 bases and 4 bases, there was a span of 18 bases. CDR3 sequence (DNA): TGTGCCAGTAGTGCAATCCAGGCCGGCCTGAATCAGCCCCAGCATTTT. This sequence encodes CASSAIQAGLNQPQHF.

The V call is TRBV7-9, the J call TRBJ2-5; no reliable D call. V dropped 5 bases and J dropped 2 bases, with 12 bases sitting between them. From germline, CDR1 is SEHNR and CDR2 FQNEAQ (reference sequence). This CDR3 is 14 amino acids long. This CDR3 reads CASSPSDGQETQYF. CDR3 DNA: TGTGCCAGCAGCCCCTCAGACGGTCAAGAGACCCAGTACTTC.

The chain employs TRBV30 and TRBJ2-1; 8 nucleotides align to TRBD2. Per germline, CDR1 GTSNPN and CDR2 SVGIG (reference sequence). V trimming: 1 base; J trimming: 3 bases; junction bases outside the gene matches: 2. CDR3 length equals 14 residues. The DNA of the CDR3 is TGTGCCTGGAGTGCGGGAGGGAACTACAATGAGCAGTTCTTC. It yields the protein CAWSAGGNYNEQFF. Based on the CDR3 plus reference TRBV30 and TRBJ2-1, the full variable domain is SQTIHQWPATLVQPVGSPLSLECTVEGTSNPNLYWYRQAAGRGLQLLFYSVGIGQISSEVPQNLSASRPQDRQFILSSKKLLLSDSGFYLCAWSAGGNYNEQFFGPGTRLTVL.

DNA of the CDR3: TGTGCCAGCAGCGGTCAACGACGGGCTGAAGCTTTCTTT. The encoded protein is CASSGQRRAEAFF. The chain is built from TRBV5-4 and TRBJ1-1; unclear D gene. The germline CDR1 and CDR2 sequences are SGHNT and YYREEE (reference sequence). CDR3 length: 13 amino acids. V shed 4 bases and J shed 6 bases, with 13 bases lying between them.